The rows below give T cell receptor beta chains drawn from one sample of a study of blood T cell repertoires in COVID-19. Clones were sequenced by immunoSEQ multiplex PCR, and TCRdb holds only the in-frame ones, with some missing. The sample has approximately 110,000 clones, 85% to 90% seen once; the top ten hold less than 40%. Sequencing was performed on peripheral blood. The receptors shown here come from a woman aged 80 or older with acute or convalescent COVID-19. Both conserved end residues are part of each CDR3. Each record gives: CDR3 protein, CDR3 DNA, J gene, clone size, D gene, V gene. D genes are given only for firm matches. The size of a clone is reported for some rows only, either as once, few or many, or as a class for expanded clones.

CASSPGGGVYGYTF | TGCGCCAGCAGCCCTGGTGGGGGGGTCTATGGCTACACCTTC | TRBJ1-2 | . | . | TRBV5-1
CASSVTTGVSKNIQYF | TGTGCCAGCAGTGTTACCACAGGGGTCTCCAAAAACATTCAGTACTTC | TRBJ2-4 | . | TRBD1 | TRBV2
CASSPTGYSYNEQFF | TGTGCCAGCAGCCCGACAGGGTACTCCTACAATGAGCAGTTCTTC | TRBJ2-1 | . | TRBD1 | TRBV6-6
CASSRTYRGLGYTF | TGTGCCAGCAGCCGCACTTACAGGGGGCTAGGCTACACCTTC | TRBJ1-2 | few | TRBD1 | TRBV5-6
CASSLRRNTRGTDTQYF | TGTGCCAGCAGTTTAAGGAGGAACACAAGGGGCACAGATACGCAGTATTTT | TRBJ2-3 | . | . | TRBV27
CAWSILAGGRSGELFF | TGTGCCTGGAGTATCCTAGCGGGGGGGCGGTCCGGGGAGCTGTTTTTT | TRBJ2-2 | . | TRBD2 | TRBV30
CASSVGLAGEQYF | TGTGCCAGTAGTGTGGGACTAGCGGGTGAGCAGTACTTC | TRBJ2-7 | . | TRBD2 | TRBV19
CASSQETGNYGYTF | TGCGCCAGCAGCCAAGAAACAGGAAACTATGGCTACACCTTC | TRBJ1-2 | . | . | TRBV4-1
CASSFSGGAYNEQFF | TGTGCCAGCAGCTTTAGCGGGGGGGCCTACAATGAGCAGTTCTTC | TRBJ2-1 | . | TRBD2 | TRBV7-9
CASSWWGLAGNNEQFF | TGTGCCAGCAGCTGGTGGGGACTAGCGGGAAACAATGAGCAGTTCTTC | TRBJ2-1 | . | TRBD2 | TRBV7-8
CASSSGVFYGYTF | TGTGCCAGCAGCTCAGGGGTGTTCTATGGCTACACCTTC | TRBJ1-2 | . | . | TRBV7-9
CATSSDLGAELFF | TGTGCCACCAGCAGTGACCTAGGGGCCGAACTGTTTTTT | TRBJ1-4 | once | . | TRBV15
CASSQDVVLTDTQYF | TGCGCCAGCAGCCAAGATGTTGTCCTCACAGATACGCAGTATTTT | TRBJ2-3 | . | . | TRBV4-1
CASSLAASAGQEYEQYF | TGTGCCAGCAGCTTAGCAGCGTCAGCGGGGCAGGAATACGAGCAGTACTTC | TRBJ2-7 | . | TRBD2 | TRBV7-2
CASSFGGPNEQFF | TGTGCCAGCAGTTTTGGGGGCCCCAATGAGCAGTTCTTC | TRBJ2-1 | . | . | TRBV12-3/TRBV12-4
CASSLEDRQNIQYF | TGCGCCAGCAGCTTGGAGGACAGGCAAAACATTCAGTACTTC | TRBJ2-4 | . | TRBD1 | TRBV5-1
CASSQASGGYEQYF | TGTGCCAGCAGCCAGGCTAGCGGGGGTTACGAGCAGTACTTC | TRBJ2-7 | . | TRBD2 | TRBV3-1/TRBV3-2
CASGSTGPGELFF | TGTGCTAGTGGCTCCACAGGGCCCGGGGAGCTGTTTTTT | TRBJ2-2 | once | . | TRBV12-5
CASSLVLRGGSYEQYF | TGTGCCAGCAGTTTAGTCCTCCGGGGGGGCTCCTACGAGCAGTACTTC | TRBJ2-7 | . | TRBD2 | TRBV28
CASSLTEANYEQYF | TGTGCCAGCAGCCTGACAGAAGCGAATTACGAGCAGTACTTC | TRBJ2-7 | . | . | TRBV14
CASSLGVRGEETQYF | TGTGCCAGCAGTTTAGGAGTCAGGGGGGAGGAGACCCAGTACTTC | TRBJ2-5 | . | . | TRBV27
CASSAGGPTDTQYF | TGTGCCAGTAGTGCCGGGGGGCCGACAGATACGCAGTATTTT | TRBJ2-3 | . | . | TRBV19
CASRREGRTEAFF | TGTGCCAGCAGGCGGGAAGGGAGGACTGAAGCTTTCTTT | TRBJ1-1 | . | . | TRBV12-3/TRBV12-4
CAWGTAGGPWEQYF | TGTGCCTGGGGAACCGCGGGGGGGCCATGGGAGCAGTACTTC | TRBJ2-7 | . | TRBD2 | TRBV30
CASSPSGKPTSGYTF | TGTGCCAGCTCACCATCGGGAAAGCCCACGAGTGGCTACACCTTC | TRBJ1-2 | . | . | TRBV18
CASRILQGEAFF | TGTGCCAGCAGAATCCTCCAGGGGGAGGCTTTCTTT | TRBJ1-1 | . | TRBD1 | TRBV11-2
CANRDRFRNHYGYTF | TGCGCCAACCGGGACAGATTTCGGAATCACTATGGCTACACCTTC | TRBJ1-2 | once | TRBD1 | TRBV23-1
CAISESRTGLANSPLHF | TGTGCCATCAGTGAGTCGCGGACAGGGCTGGCTAATTCACCCCTCCACTTT | TRBJ1-6 | . | TRBD1 | TRBV10-3
CASSEGLGRNQPQHF | TGTGCCAGCAGTGAAGGTTTGGGCCGCAATCAGCCCCAGCATTTT | TRBJ1-5 | . | . | TRBV2
CASSPQGANEKLFF | TGTGCCAGCTCACCTCAGGGTGCTAATGAAAAACTGTTTTTT | TRBJ1-4 | . | . | TRBV18
CASSLGPGHQPQHF | TGTGCCAGCAGCTTAGGGCCAGGGCATCAGCCCCAGCATTTT | TRBJ1-5 | . | . | TRBV7-9
CAWNNLNTEAFF | TGTGCCTGGAACAATCTGAACACTGAAGCTTTCTTT | TRBJ1-1 | . | . | TRBV30
CASSVDGGVHSYEQYF | TGTGCCAGCAGCGTAGATGGCGGGGTCCACTCCTACGAGCAGTACTTC | TRBJ2-7 | . | . | TRBV9
CASSQEVGNYGYTF | TGTGCCAGCAGCCAAGAGGTCGGGAACTATGGCTACACCTTC | TRBJ1-2 | . | . | TRBV3-1/TRBV3-2
CASSPDKRRRTNEKLFF | TGTGCCAGCAGCCCGGATAAAAGGAGGAGAACTAATGAAAAACTGTTTTTT | TRBJ1-4 | . | . | TRBV21-1
CASSNPGRGREQYF | TGTGCCAGCAGCAATCCGGGCAGGGGGCGCGAGCAGTACTTC | TRBJ2-7 | . | TRBD1 | TRBV7-2
CASSDQGLGSPLHF | TGTGCCAGCAGTGATCAGGGGCTAGGTTCACCCCTCCACTTT | TRBJ1-6 | . | . | TRBV2
CASAGREMGNSPLHF | TGTGCCAGCGCGGGTCGGGAGATGGGAAATTCACCCCTCCACTTT | TRBJ1-6 | . | . | TRBV28
CAIRQATANTEAFF | TGTGCCATCAGACAAGCGACCGCGAACACTGAAGCTTTCTTT | TRBJ1-1 | . | . | TRBV10-3
CASSVDRDMNTEAFF | TGTGCCAGCAGCGTAGACAGGGATATGAACACTGAAGCTTTCTTT | TRBJ1-1 | . | . | TRBV9
CASSYGQNSNQPQHF | TGTGCCAGCAGTTACGGGCAGAATAGCAATCAGCCCCAGCATTTT | TRBJ1-5 | . | . | TRBV6-2/TRBV6-3
CASSPRATGIPYEQYF | TGTGCCAGCAGCCCCAGGGCCACAGGGATTCCCTACGAGCAGTACTTC | TRBJ2-7 | . | . | TRBV7-2
CATHRDSQETQYF | TGTGCCACTCACCGGGACTCTCAAGAGACCCAGTACTTC | TRBJ2-5 | . | . | TRBV2
CASSLVGAQTGELFF | TGCGCCAGCAGCTTGGTAGGGGCGCAGACCGGGGAGCTGTTTTTT | TRBJ2-2 | . | . | TRBV5-1
CASSPSGRGVTDTQYF | TGTGCCAGCAGTCCCTCTGGGCGGGGGGTGACAGATACGCAGTATTTT | TRBJ2-3 | once | TRBD2 | TRBV27
CASSPGQNSNQPQHF | TGTGCCAGTAGTCCTGGACAAAATAGCAATCAGCCCCAGCATTTT | TRBJ1-5 | . | . | TRBV19
CASSIEGGQPQHF | TGTGCCAGTAGTATCGAGGGCGGTCAGCCCCAGCATTTT | TRBJ1-5 | . | . | TRBV19
CASSIGPQGFQPQHF | TGTGCCAGTAGTATAGGTCCCCAGGGTTTCCAGCCCCAGCATTTT | TRBJ1-5 | . | . | TRBV19
CASREPGQGDEKLFF | TGTGCCAGCAGAGAACCGGGACAGGGGGACGAAAAACTGTTTTTT | TRBJ1-4 | . | TRBD1 | TRBV2
CASSHKTGQETQYF | TGCGCCAGCAGCCATAAGACAGGACAAGAGACCCAGTACTTC | TRBJ2-5 | . | . | TRBV5-1
CAISESNPRLAASIYQETQYF | TGTGCCATCAGTGAGTCGAATCCCAGGCTAGCGGCTTCTATTTACCAAGAGACCCAGTACTTC | TRBJ2-5 | . | TRBD2 | TRBV10-3